These 11 T cell receptor beta chains share one sample of origin, sequenced in a study of blood T cell repertoires in COVID-19. Clones were read by immunoSEQ multiplex PCR, and TCRdb kept only the in-frame ones, dropping some. This repertoire shows roughly 150,000 clones, roughly 91% found once; its top ten account for roughly 4.5%. Sequenced material: peripheral blood. These receptors all come from a young man with COVID-19, enrolled during active disease.

The genes are TRBV5-4 and TRBJ2-7, with TRBD1 as a possible D gene (6 bases). V lost 3 bases and J lost 0, with 10 bases in between. The CDR3 contains 14 residues. Germline CDR1 reads SGHNT; CDR2 reads YYREEE (reference sequence). The CDR3 spells CASSSDRTSYEQYF. The CDR3, as DNA: TGTGCCAGCAGCTCTGACAGGACCTCCTACGAGCAGTACTTC.

In this sample, this clone turned up once. This rearrangement joins TRBV3-1 (or the pseudogene TRBV3-2) to TRBJ2-7, with 12 bases lining up with TRBD2. The CDR3 spans 15 residues. CDR1 is LGHDT and CDR2 is YNNKEL in the germline V gene (reference sequence). Trimming removed 2 bases from V and 4 bases from J; junction bases left unmatched: 3. The CDR3 spells CASSQTSGRPYEQYF. The DNA for the CDR3 is TGTGCCAGCAGCCAAACTAGCGGGAGGCCATACGAGCAGTACTTC.

This clone showed up just once. The genes are TRBV5-1 and TRBJ2-3; D is unresolved. The germline V and J ends were trimmed by 3 bases and 6 bases, with 11 bases remaining between them. CDR3 length: 13 residues. Germline V gene lookup returns CDR1 SGHRS and CDR2 YFSETQ. CDR3 protein: CASSYQTQDTQYF. In DNA, the CDR3 is TGCGCCAGCAGCTACCAAACCCAGGATACGCAGTATTTT. The entire variable domain, with the rest obtained from reference TRBV5-1 and TRBJ2-3, is as follows: KAGVTQTPRYLIKTRGQQVTLSCSPISGHRSVSWYQQTPGQGLQFLFEYFSETQRNKGNFPGRFSGRQFSNSRSEMNVSTLELGDSALYLCASSYQTQDTQYFGPGTRLTVL.

The chain combines TRBV3-1 (or the pseudogene TRBV3-2) with TRBJ2-4; D possibly corresponds to TRBD2 (5 bases). Trimming stripped 0 bases from V and 6 bases from J, with 6 bases between. The CDR3 length is 13 residues. CDR1 and CDR2 (germline): LGHDT, YNNKEL (reference sequence). The CDR3 loop reads CASSQDEGNIQYF. The DNA for the CDR3 is TGTGCCAGCAGCCAAGATGAGGGAAACATTCAGTACTTC.

The chain couples TRBV12-3 or TRBV12-4 to TRBJ2-5, with 8 positions matching TRBD1. The CDR3 is 13 residues long. Trimming cost V 7 bases and J 2 bases; bases outside gene matches: 3. CDR3 loop: CASTRTGQETQYF. CDR3 in DNA: TGTGCCAGCACCCGGACAGGGCAAGAGACCCAGTACTTC.

CDR3 region: CASSTFDRAANYEQYF. CDR3 coding DNA: TGTGCCAGCAGCACATTCGACAGGGCCGCAAACTACGAGCAGTACTTC. The rearrangement uses TRBV28 and TRBJ2-7; TRBD1 agrees at 7 bases. CDR3 size: 16 residues. CDR1 and CDR2 from the germline V gene are MDHEN and SYDVKM. The ends lost 6 bases at V and 3 bases at J; junction bases unmatched: 14.

The J gene is TRBJ2-2, the V gene TRBV15, with TRBD1 identical over 7 bases. Germline CDR1 is LNHNV and CDR2 is YYDKDF (reference sequence). Trimming took 6 bases from V and 6 from J; bases not matched to a gene: 7. The CDR3 has 14 amino acids. The CDR3 nucleotides read TGTGCCACCAGGCGACAGGGTTCGTCCGGGGAGCTGTTTTTT. This encodes CATRRQGSSGELFF. Together with reference TRBV15 and TRBJ2-2, the CDR3 gives the full variable domain: DAMVIQNPRYQVTQFGKPVTLSCSQTLNHNVMYWYQQKSSQAPKLLFHYYDKDFNNEADTPDNFQSRRPNTSFCFLDIRSPGLGDTAMYLCATRRQGSSGELFFGEGSRLTVL.

This chain uses TRBV4-3 with TRBJ1-4; D is undetermined. The CDR3 spans 16 residues. Germline lookup yields CDR1 LGHNA and CDR2 YSLEER. V lost 0 bases, J lost 0 bases, and 8 bases lay in between. CDR3 nucleotide sequence: TGCGCCAGCAGCCAAGATCCCAGTGCAACTAATGAAAAACTGTTTTTT. Translating gives CASSQDPSATNEKLFF.

The chain joins TRBV25-1 to TRBJ2-1; no firm D call. The CDR3 loop spans 13 amino acids. V gave up 3 bases and J gave up 2 bases, with 5 bases separating them. Looked up from germline, CDR1 is MGHDK and CDR2 is SYGVNS. The CDR3 loop reads CASSDQTYNEQFF. CDR3 coding DNA: TGTGCCAGCAGTGACCAAACCTACAATGAGCAGTTCTTC.

The V gene is TRBV16, the J gene TRBJ1-6, with 8 bases lining up with TRBD1. Germline V lookup: CDR1 KGHSY, CDR2 FQNENV. The J segment lost 10 bases and the V segment lost 0 bases, leaving 5 bases of the junction unmatched. The CDR3 extends over 15 amino acids. Here the CDR3 DNA reads TGTGCCAGCAGCCAATCCGGGACAGGATCCTCACCCCTCCACTTT. The encoded protein is CASSQSGTGSSPLHF. Combining the CDR3 with reference TRBV16 and TRBJ1-6 gives the whole variable domain GEEVAQTPKHLVRGEGQKAKLYCAPIKGHSYVFWYQQVLKNEFKFLISFQNENVFDETGMPKERFSAKCLPNSPCSLEIQATKLEDSAVYFCASSQSGTGSSPLHFGNGTRLTVT.

This clone was detected once. The V and J genes are TRBV4-1 and TRBJ1-2, with D perhaps matching TRBD1 (5 bases). V was pared by 4 bases and J by 7 bases, with 16 bases between. Looked up from germline, CDR1 is MGHRA and CDR2 is YSYEKL. The CDR3 length is 14 residues. The CDR3 bases are TGCGCCAGCAGCCGGGCACGGGGGAGCGGTGGCTACACCTTC. It encodes CASSRARGSGGYTF.